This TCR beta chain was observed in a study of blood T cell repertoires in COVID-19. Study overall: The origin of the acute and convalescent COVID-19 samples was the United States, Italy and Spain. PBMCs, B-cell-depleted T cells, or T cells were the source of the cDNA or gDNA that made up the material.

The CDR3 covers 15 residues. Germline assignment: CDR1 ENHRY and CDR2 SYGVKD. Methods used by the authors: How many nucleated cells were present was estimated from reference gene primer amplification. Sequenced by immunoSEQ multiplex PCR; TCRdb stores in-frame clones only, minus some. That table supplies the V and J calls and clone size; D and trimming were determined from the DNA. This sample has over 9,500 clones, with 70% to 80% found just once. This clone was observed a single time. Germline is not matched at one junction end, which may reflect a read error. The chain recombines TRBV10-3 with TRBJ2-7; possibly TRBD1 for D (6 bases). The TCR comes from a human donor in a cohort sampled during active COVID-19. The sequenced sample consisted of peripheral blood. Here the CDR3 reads CAISESQGGGESLSF. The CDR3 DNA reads TGTGCCATCAGTGAGTCACAAGGGGGTGGGGAGTCGCTGAGTTTC.